These 17 T cell receptor beta chains share one sample of origin, sequenced in a study of T-cell reconstitution after alpha-beta-depleted transplantation in children. It was with unique molecular identifiers that the TCRbeta library was prepared. TCRdb reprocessed the PCR reads via MiXCR and lists one record per CDR3 protein. The sample comprises more than 550,000 distinct CDR3 sequences, 10% of which are singletons, and roughly 4% rests with the top ten. Sequences were derived from PBMCs from the stem cell graft donor, sampled from the stem cell graft. All receptors come from a human donor who donated a stem cell graft to a child with acute myeloid leukemia.

Ten or more counts support this clonotype. The V and J genes are TRBV7-9 and TRBJ2-4; 8 nucleotides line up with TRBD2. With 1 base clipped from V and 7 bases from J, the junction kept 3 bases outside the gene matches. From germline, CDR1 is SEHNR and CDR2 FQNEAQ (reference sequence). The CDR3 consists of 14 residues. The CDR3: CASSLERERNIQYF. DNA for the CDR3: TGTGCCAGCAGCTTAGAGCGGGAGCGGAACATTCAGTACTTC.

This clonotype has ten or more counts. This sequence joins TRBV12-3 or TRBV12-4 and TRBJ2-3; D might be TRBD2 (6 bases). The ends were cut back, 6 bases at V and 3 bases at J, with 16 bases in the middle. The CDR3 totals 15 residues. CDR3: CASSPSGGMTDTQYF. The CDR3 bases are TGTGCCAGCAGCCCCTCAGGCGGGATGACAGATACGCAGTATTTT.

This clonotype was seen ten or more times. The chain carries TRBV7-2 and TRBJ2-7; maybe TRBD1 (6 bases). The CDR3 has 16 residues. The germline V gene has CDR1 SGHTA and CDR2 FQGNSA. With 5 bases removed from V and 2 bases from J, the gap between germline ends came to 19 bases. The CDR3 nucleotides are TGTGCCAGCAGCCCCCAGGGGCTAGGAAATCCCTACGAGCAGTACTTC. As protein: CASSPQGLGNPYEQYF.

The chain carries TRBV2 and TRBJ2-3; D not resolved. Germline V gene sequence: CDR1 SNHLY, CDR2 FYNNEI. The CDR3 extends over 13 amino acids. Deletions cut 0 bases from V and 14 bases from J, with 15 bases between. CDR3 bases: TGTGCCAGCAGTGAAGCGCTTCGCCCCAGGCCGTATTTT. Protein sequence: CASSEALRPRPYF.

This clonotype appeared a few times. V gene TRBV29-1 combines with J gene TRBJ2-2; D is tentatively TRBD1 or TRBD2 (5 bases each). CDR3 length: 12 amino acids. The germline V gene encodes CDR1 SQVTM and CDR2 ANQGSEA. The V end was cut by 4 bases, the J end by 7 bases, with 10 bases between. The CDR3 DNA is TGCAGCGTTGCCGGGGCAGGCGGGGAGCTGTTTTTT. Amino acid sequence: CSVAGAGGELFF.

This clonotype was seen many times. The V call is TRBV5-1, the J call TRBJ2-1; 12 bases are a match to TRBD2. V was clipped by 0 bases and J by 0 bases; unmatched bases: 4. The CDR3 is made up of 18 amino acids. Germline V gene sequence: CDR1 SGHRS, CDR2 YFSETQ. The chain's CDR3 is CASSLGLAGGFSYNEQFF. The CDR3 DNA sequence: TGCGCCAGCAGCTTGGGGCTAGCGGGAGGGTTCTCCTACAATGAGCAGTTCTTC. The full variable domain, its missing parts supplied by reference TRBV5-1 and TRBJ2-1, is KAGVTQTPRYLIKTRGQQVTLSCSPISGHRSVSWYQQTPGQGLQFLFEYFSETQRNKGNFPGRFSGRQFSNSRSEMNVSTLELGDSALYLCASSLGLAGGFSYNEQFFGPGTRLTVL.

This chain connects TRBV30 to TRBJ1-1; D remains unclear. This CDR3 is 13 amino acids long. Trimming cost V 0 bases and J 10 bases, with 15 bases left between them. The germline CDR1 and CDR2 sequences are GTSNPN and SVGIG (reference sequence). CDR3 in amino acids: CAWSVRSTRGAFF. For the CDR3, the DNA is TGTGCCTGGAGTGTACGTAGCACCCGAGGAGCTTTCTTT.

V usage is TRBV6-5 and J usage is TRBJ2-1; TRBD2 might be the D (6 bases). Trimming took 8 bases from V and 3 from J, leaving 14 bases between them. CDR3 length: 14 residues. Germline CDR1 is MNHEY and CDR2 is SVGAGI. The chain's CDR3 is CASDQSGVYNEQFF. The CDR3 nucleotides read TGTGCCAGCGACCAGTCGGGAGTCTACAATGAGCAGTTCTTC.

This clonotype was seen a handful of times. The V call is TRBV3-1, the J call TRBJ2-7, with D possibly being TRBD1 (6 bases). The CDR3 covers 15 residues. With 4 bases removed from V and 3 bases from J, the gap between germline ends came to 16 bases. CDR1 is LGHDT and CDR2 is YNNKEL in the germline V gene (reference sequence). CDR3 residues: CASSPRDTTYYEQYF. CDR3 DNA: TGTGCCAGCAGCCCCCGGGACACGACCTACTACGAGCAGTACTTC.

The V and J genes are TRBV4-2 and TRBJ2-1; TRBD1 aligns across 8 bases. The CDR3 loop spans 14 amino acids. V shed 10 bases and J 12 bases; nucleotides not matched to a gene: 17. Germline V gene data show CDR1 as LGHNA and CDR2 as YNFKEQ. The CDR3 protein is CAMGPGLDRDRQFF. The CDR3 coding sequence is TGTGCCATGGGCCCCGGACTGGACAGGGATCGGCAGTTCTTC.

Ten or more counts support this clonotype. The chain recombines TRBV15 with TRBJ2-5, with TRBD2 as a possible D gene (6 bases). CDR3 size: 14 residues. The ends were cut back, 1 base at V and 1 base at J, with 7 bases in the middle. Germline CDR1 is LNHNV and CDR2 is YYDKDF (reference sequence). The CDR3 reads CATSRGDSQETQYF. The CDR3, as DNA: TGTGCCACCAGCAGAGGGGACTCCCAAGAGACCCAGTACTTC.

The chain couples TRBV30 to TRBJ2-1; D is unresolved. Germline lookup yields CDR1 GTSNPN and CDR2 SVGIG (reference sequence). This CDR3 region has 13 residues. Trimming removed 4 bases at V and 0 bases at J, with 7 bases between. The CDR3 here is CAWTFSSYNEQFF. In nucleotides, the CDR3 is TGTGCCTGGACTTTCAGCTCCTACAATGAGCAGTTCTTC.

In its sample, this clonotype was seen many times. The rearrangement joins TRBV4-3 to TRBJ2-5; tentatively, D is TRBD2 (5 bases). Germline loops: CDR1 LGHNA, CDR2 YSLEER. CDR3 size: 15 residues. Trimming stripped 4 bases from V and 2 bases from J, with 14 bases between. CDR3 in DNA: TGCGCCAGCAGCCCCAGAACTAGTCCTCAAGAGACCCAGTACTTC. It codes for CASSPRTSPQETQYF.

This sequence joins TRBV7-3 and TRBJ2-3; possible D gene TRBD2, 6 bases. Germline lookup yields CDR1 SGHTA and CDR2 FQGTGA. Deletions cut 2 bases from V and 2 bases from J, with 11 bases between. This CDR3 is 15 amino acids long. CDR3 sequence reads: CASSLGTQPTDTQYF. CDR3 sequence (DNA): TGTGCCAGCAGCTTAGGGACTCAACCCACAGATACGCAGTATTTT.

The chain carries TRBV7-3 and TRBJ1-1; D ambiguous. Trimming removed 3 bases from V and 3 bases from J, with 8 bases in between. The CDR3 extends over 13 amino acids. Per the germline V gene, CDR1 is SGHTA and CDR2 is FQGTGA. CDR3 in DNA: TGTGCCAGCAGCTTCGGCCAGGACACTGAAGCTTTCTTT. Translated: CASSFGQDTEAFF.

The genes are TRBV20-1 and TRBJ1-2; 12 positions agree with TRBD1. V dropped 3 bases and J dropped 8; count of bases not matched to a gene: 7. Germline loops: CDR1 DFQATT, CDR2 SNEGSKA (reference sequence). The CDR3 covers 14 residues. The CDR3 loop reads CSASGTGGIRGYTF. The CDR3 DNA reads TGCAGTGCTAGCGGGACAGGGGGCATTCGGGGCTACACCTTC.

In this sample, this clonotype turned up a few times. This chain joins TRBV7-3 and TRBJ1-5; D perhaps matches TRBD1 (5 bases). This CDR3 region has 15 residues. Trimming left V 6 bases short and J 3 bases short, with 15 bases between. Germline loops: CDR1 SGHTA, CDR2 FQGTGA. The CDR3, as DNA: TGTGCCAGCAGTCCTCAGGGCGGGAACAATCAGCCCCAGCATTTT. Translation gives CASSPQGGNNQPQHF.